This TCR beta chain was obtained from a study of T cell responses to AZD1222 COVID-19 vaccine (dated by TCRdb to about 2021). Notes on the research overall: AZD1222 recipients given second doses at about 4 weeks or at about 12 weeks were pooled, since spike-specific TCR depth and breadth were not found to differ between the two schedules. Trial participants were enrolled by age into 18-55, 56-69 and 70-plus year subgroups, with around 150, 28 and 57 TCR-sequenced participants respectively. A total of 230 or so trial participants underwent TCR sequencing, of whom 200 to 220 received two doses of AZD1222 and approximately 25 received two doses of the MenACWY control vaccine. What the research found in general, with its limitations: Reportedly, almost half of the unique spike-specific TCRs recognized epitopes lying outside the regions that are mutated in the B.1.351 and B.1.1.7 variants. Conclusions about previously exposed vaccinees were limited because only five to seven AZD1222 recipients were SARS-CoV-2 seropositive at baseline. Spike-specific TCR breadth and depth rose significantly after two AZD1222 doses compared with day 0 and with MenACWY recipients. Because no samples from the day 14 peak response were available, repertoires could be characterized only after the peak T cell response. CD4 TCRs associated with the vaccine covered the entire spike protein, and the dominant responses were in regions 160-218 and 743-854. Participants were mostly white British and included more females than males, and it was suggested by the authors that clonal diversity may have been underestimated. In the small 56-69-year group, the increase in depth fell short of significance, most likely because of low power.

The time point label on this specimen signifies: baseline before first vaccination. The vaccinee samples were drawn from two UK trials, COV001 and COV002, one of which was a single-blind randomized controlled phase 2/3 trial testing AZD1222 (ChAdOx1 nCoV-19) in healthy adults. Trial participant PBMC samples were collected at day 0 and day 28 after the second dose for TCRbeta chain sequencing. The CDR3 regions of human TCRbeta chains were subjected to immunosequencing. The paper's processing steps were these. Repertoire TCRs were matched against a reference library of SARS-CoV-2-specific TCRs generated with the MIRA antigen-specificity platform. Breadth was defined as the fraction of unique TCRs that were SARS-CoV-2-associated. Depth was defined as the fraction of total T cells that were SARS-CoV-2-associated. Each spike-specific TCR was assigned to its reactive spike region and to a CD4 or CD8 class using the MIRA data. Log10-transformed breadth and depth values were compared by one-way ANOVA with Sidak's multiple comparisons tests. What TCRdb holds here is the immuneACCESS table cut down to in-frame rearrangements. Part of the clones is not present; checked against another copy, under half of the missing clones reflect an unresolved V gene, and the others are unexplained. That table gives V, J and clone size, and the DNA gave D and trimming. Across this sample there are about 150,000 clones, with almost 95% seen only once. 2.3% of the sample is taken by the ten largest.

The germline V gene sets CDR1 to SGHTA and CDR2 to FQGTGA. A distance of 12 bases separates the germline ends of V and J, which lose 1 base and 5 bases respectively. Inclusive of the bounding cysteine and phenylalanine, the CDR3 is 16 residues long. This entry keeps only the CDR3 DNA: 48 bases, framed from base 1. With regard to this clone: Which antigen it targets is not known. Base-call qualities are not available, and no considerably larger clone is one nucleotide away.

The sample here was peripheral blood, taken on day 0 of AZD1222 vaccination. The receptor chain draws on TRBV7-3 and TRBJ1-6; a weak D assignment points to TRBD1 (5 bases agree). This TCR was recovered from an adult in good health. The CDR3 sequence is CASSLSPAGNNSPLHF. The sequence in DNA is TGTGCCAGCAGCTTAAGCCCGGCAGGGAATAATTCACCCCTCCACTTT.